The entry below describes one T cell receptor beta chain. Antigen specificity is unknown. The authors sequenced unsorted PBMC DNA on ten immunoSEQ deep assay plates. Clones were sequenced by immunoSEQ multiplex PCR, and TCRdb holds only the in-frame ones, with some missing. The sample contains about 480,000 clones, 60% to 80% of which appear only once. Free of recent acute infections or vaccinations, the donors were healthy HIV-negative adults. Every donor, a Caucasian adult, lived in Nashville, Tennessee. The data were obtained in a study of shared clonotypes between healthy human individuals. Points from the study as a whole: Represented genetic and exposure-history diversity was restricted by having few donors.

The sample comprised PBMCs. The TCR comes from a woman in her forties in good health. Some clones in this sample may be carry-over from other donors' samples.

The CDR3 coding sequence is TGTGCCAGTAGTATTTCGCAGGGGTCCTACAATGAGCAGTTCTTC. It yields the protein CASSISQGSYNEQFF. The rearrangement uses TRBV19 and TRBJ2-1, with D possibly TRBD1 on 6 matching bases. Looked up from germline, CDR1 is LNHDA and CDR2 is SQIVND (reference sequence). The CDR3 covers 15 residues. Trimming took 3 bases from V and 1 from J, leaving 10 bases between them.